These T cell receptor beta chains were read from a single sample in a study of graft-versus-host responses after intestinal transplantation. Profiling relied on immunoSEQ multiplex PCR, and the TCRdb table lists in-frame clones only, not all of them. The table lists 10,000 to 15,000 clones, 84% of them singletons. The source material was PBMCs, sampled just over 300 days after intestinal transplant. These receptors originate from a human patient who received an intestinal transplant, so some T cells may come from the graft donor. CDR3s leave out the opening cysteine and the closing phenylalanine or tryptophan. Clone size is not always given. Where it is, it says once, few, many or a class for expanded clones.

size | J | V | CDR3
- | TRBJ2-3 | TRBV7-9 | ASSDRARTDTQY
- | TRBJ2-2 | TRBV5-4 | ASSLVSGTGELF
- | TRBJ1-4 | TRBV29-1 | SADGPNEKLF
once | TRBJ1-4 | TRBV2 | ASRDRGTNEKLF
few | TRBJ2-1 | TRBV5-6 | ASSSIETGAHRIHNEQF
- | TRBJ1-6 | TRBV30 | AWATGTDSPLH
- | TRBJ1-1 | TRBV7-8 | ASSAHRGGTEAF
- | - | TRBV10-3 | AISPGLAGTYEQY
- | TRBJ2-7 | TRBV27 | ASSPLIAGGTYEQY
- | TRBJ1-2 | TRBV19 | ASTETLLYGYT
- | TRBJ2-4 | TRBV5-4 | ASSLDREVAKNIQY
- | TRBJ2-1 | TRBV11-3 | ASSSMGGGPDEQF
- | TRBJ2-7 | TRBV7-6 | ASSPRSSGSSYEQY
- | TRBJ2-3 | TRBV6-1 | ASSETTDTQY
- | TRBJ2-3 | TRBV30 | AWNSGRVTDTQY
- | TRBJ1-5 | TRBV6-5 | ASSSRDRRNQPQH
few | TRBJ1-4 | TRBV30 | AWSPLPGKLF
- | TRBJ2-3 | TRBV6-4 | ASRKTSGRGPDTQY
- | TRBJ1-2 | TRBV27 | ASSLIQGGPYGYT
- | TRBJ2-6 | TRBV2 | ASSDVGSPTVLT
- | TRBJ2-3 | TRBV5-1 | ASSLAGQATHTQY
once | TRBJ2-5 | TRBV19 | ASSRGGASQETQY
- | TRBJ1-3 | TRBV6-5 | ASSYSRVFSGNTIY
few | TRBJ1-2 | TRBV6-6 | ASSPDSYGYT
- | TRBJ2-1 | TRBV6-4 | ASSEQAGKPYNEQF
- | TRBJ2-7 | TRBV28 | ASSWNRGGYYEQY
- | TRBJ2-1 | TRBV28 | ASRSLAGGMSYNEQF
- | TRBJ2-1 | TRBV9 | ASSGLSGEQF
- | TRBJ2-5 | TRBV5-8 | ASSLDQETQY
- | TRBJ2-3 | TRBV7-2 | ASSLGGGIDTQY
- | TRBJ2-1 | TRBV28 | ASSPAGTGYNEQF
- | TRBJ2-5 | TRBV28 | ASSLLAGETQY
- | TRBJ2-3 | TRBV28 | ASSSGGLGLTYTDTQY
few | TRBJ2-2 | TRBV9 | ASSVPGELF
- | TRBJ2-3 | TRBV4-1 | ASRRIGGRIHTDTQY
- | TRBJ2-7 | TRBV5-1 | ASSGDSSFYSYEQY
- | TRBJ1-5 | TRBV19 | ASSIGTWGYSNQPQH
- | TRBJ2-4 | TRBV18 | ASSPVWLAGGGLAKNIQY
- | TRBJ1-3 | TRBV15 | ATSRPDRASGNTIY
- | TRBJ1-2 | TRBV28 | ASSFEGGLYGYT
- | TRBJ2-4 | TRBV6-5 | ASSYQGTAHIQY
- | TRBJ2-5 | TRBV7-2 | ASSQGGETQY
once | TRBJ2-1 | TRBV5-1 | ASSLKLAGANEQF
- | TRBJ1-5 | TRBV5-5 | ASSLGLSNQPQH
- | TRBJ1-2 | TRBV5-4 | ASSLELSGTGYGYT
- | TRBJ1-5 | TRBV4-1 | ASSQDREEWPQH
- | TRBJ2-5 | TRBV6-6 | ASRASYQETQY
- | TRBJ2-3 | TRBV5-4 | ASSATPLATDTQY
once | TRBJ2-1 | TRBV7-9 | ASSPGTASSYNEQF
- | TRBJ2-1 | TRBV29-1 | SGAGQGYNEQF
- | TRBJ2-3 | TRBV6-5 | ASSYFSPSTDTQY
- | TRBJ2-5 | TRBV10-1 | ASSEHRSGGETQY
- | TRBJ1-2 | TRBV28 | ASRPTTGNDYGYT
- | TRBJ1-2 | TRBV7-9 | ASSGGTAYGYT